One sample yielded the 13 T cell receptor beta chains listed below, sequenced in a study of response to subunit inactivated influenza vaccine (dated by TCRdb to 2016 to 2018). Receptor amplification or capture employed RT-PCR. Reads for this sample came from an Illumina HiSeq 2500. The public reads were reanalyzed by TCRdb: fastp trimming at Q25, MiXCR alignment, in-frame beta chains only. Rows with one shared CDR3 protein collapse into an entry with the most common genes and DNA. The sample data list around 470,000 distinct CDR3 sequences, and approximately 7.7% of these were observed just once. Of the sample, around 13% is held by the ten largest clones. The sample in question was PBMCs from blood, obtained around 2 years after vaccination. These receptors all come from a man between 50 and 69 years old who received an inactivated influenza vaccine. Donor details come from another sample of the same person, matched by shared clones.

The chain employs TRBV29-1 and TRBJ2-5, with D perhaps assigned TRBD1 or TRBD2 (5 bases each). V was pared by 2 bases and J by 0 bases, with 13 bases between. The CDR3 has 15 residues. Germline V gene data show CDR1 as SQVTM and CDR2 as ANQGSEA. The CDR3 DNA sequence: TGCAGCGTTGAACCCCGGGACGGATACCAAGAGACCCAGTACTTC. It yields the protein CSVEPRDGYQETQYF.

The chain is built from TRBV4-3 and TRBJ2-3; possibly TRBD1 for D (6 bases). CDR3 length equals 16 residues. Trimming removed 4 bases from V and 2 bases from J, with 16 bases in between. In germline, CDR1 is LGHNA, CDR2 YSLEER. The CDR3 DNA follows: TGCGCCAGCAGCCGATTGGCTGACAGGTACACAGATACGCAGTATTTT. Translated, it gives CASSRLADRYTDTQYF.

This clonotype was observed a handful of times. The rearrangement uses TRBV11-1 and TRBJ2-2; 7 bases map to TRBD2. V gave up 3 bases and J gave up 6 bases; unmatched junction bases: 16. The CDR3 contains 18 residues. Germline loops: CDR1 SGHAT, CDR2 FQDESV (reference sequence). CDR3 bases: TGTGCCAGCAGCTTGGGGTCGCATGGCGGGAGAGGGCCCGGGGAGCTGTTTTTT. Translated, it gives CASSLGSHGGRGPGELFF. Filled out from reference TRBV11-1 and TRBJ2-2, the complete variable domain reads EAEVAQSPRYKITEKSQAVAFWCDPISGHATLYWYRQILGQGPELLVQFQDESVVDDSQLPKDRFSAERLKGVDSTLKIQPAELGDSAMYLCASSLGSHGGRGPGELFFGEGSRLTVL.

This clonotype was observed a handful of times. This chain links TRBV7-9 with TRBJ2-3; 7 nucleotides agree with TRBD1. This CDR3 has 15 residues. Germline V lookup: CDR1 SEHNR, CDR2 FQNEAQ (reference sequence). V was clipped by 5 bases and J by 4 bases; unmatched bases: 9. The CDR3, as DNA: TGTGCCAGCAGCCCCCCGACAGGGCGGTCAGATACGCAGTATTTT. Translation: CASSPPTGRSDTQYF.

As concerns this clonotype: At one of its ends the junction is not consistent with the germline gene, which may arise from a read error. DNA of the CDR3: TGTGCCAGCAGCAACCCTCTCCAGGGGGCAAGCACAGATACGCGGTATTTT. It specifies CASSNPLQGASTDTRYF. The chain employs TRBV5-6 and TRBJ2-3; 8 nucleotides agree with TRBD1. The CDR3 consists of 17 residues. The germline V gene encodes CDR1 SGHDT and CDR2 YYEEEE.

This rearrangement joins TRBV25-1 to TRBJ1-6, with D unclear. Germline loops: CDR1 MGHDK, CDR2 SYGVNS. The CDR3 spans 16 residues. V lost 3 bases, J lost 5 bases, and 14 bases lay in between. CDR3 DNA sequence: TGTGCCAGCAGTGACCGAGTCGGCCGGAATAATTCACCCCTCCACTTT. It specifies CASSDRVGRNNSPLHF.

The genes are TRBV3-1 and TRBJ2-7; a weak D match, TRBD1 (7 bases). Germline loops: CDR1 LGHDT, CDR2 YNNKEL (reference sequence). Between the trimmed V and J ends, which lost 0 bases and 12 bases, there was a span of 18 bases. The CDR3 is 14 amino acids. CDR3 in amino acids: CASSQDPTPGGMYF. CDR3 coding DNA: TGTGCCAGCAGCCAAGATCCGACCCCAGGGGGGATGTACTTC.

The V and J genes are TRBV7-7 and TRBJ2-5, with a tentative D call TRBD2 (5 bases). This CDR3 contains 14 residues. Germline CDR1 and CDR2: SSHAT and FNYEAQ (reference sequence). V was shortened by 5 bases and J by 3 bases, with 13 bases between the two germline ends. The CDR3 spells CASSLLGAEETQYF. The CDR3 nucleotides are TGTGCCAGCAGCCTACTAGGAGCTGAAGAGACCCAGTACTTC.

This clonotype was seen many times. The CDR3 loop reads CASSLGAGTEAFF. CDR3 nucleotide sequence: TGCGCCAGCAGCTTGGGTGCGGGGACTGAAGCTTTCTTT. The chain joins TRBV5-1 to TRBJ1-1; D unresolved. From germline, CDR1 is SGHRS and CDR2 YFSETQ. CDR3 length: 13 residues. The V gene lost 0 bases and the J gene lost 5 bases, with 8 bases spanning the gap.

As regards this clonotype: This sequence may be a read error, since a much larger clone differs from it by one base. This chain connects TRBV20-1 to TRBJ2-3, with 8 bases matching TRBD2. Germline V gives CDR1 DFQATT, CDR2 SNEGSKA (reference sequence). The CDR3 runs 14 residues. DNA of the CDR3: TGCAGTGCTAGCGGGAGGGCCGGCACAGATAAGCAGTATTTT. It is translated as CSASGRAGTDKQYF.

The rearrangement uses TRBV4-3 and TRBJ1-4, with D possibly matching TRBD1 (5 bases). The ends were cut back, 0 bases at V and 7 bases at J, with 15 bases in the middle. This CDR3 comprises 16 residues. Germline CDR1 reads LGHNA; CDR2 reads YSLEER. The chain's CDR3 is CASSQEFGAGGEKLFF. The CDR3 DNA follows: TGCGCCAGCAGCCAAGAGTTCGGGGCAGGTGGTGAAAAACTGTTTTTT.

The J gene is TRBJ1-6, the V gene TRBV5-1; D is unclear. V was pared by 4 bases and J by 5 bases, with 16 bases between. CDR3 length: 16 residues. From germline, CDR1 is SGHRS and CDR2 YFSETQ. The CDR3 nucleotides are TGCGCCAGCAGCGCCTCTTTACAGACCGATAATTCACCCCTCCACTTT. It yields the protein CASSASLQTDNSPLHF.

This clonotype turned up a few times. The rearrangement uses TRBV11-2 and TRBJ2-1; D is perhaps TRBD1 (6 bases). V dropped 5 bases and J dropped 9 bases, with 17 bases sitting between them. The germline gives CDR1 SGHAT, CDR2 FQNNGV. The length of the CDR3 is 14 residues. In DNA, the CDR3 is TGTGCCAGCAGCCCAGCACAGGGTTCAAGTGAGCAGTTCTTC. Amino acid sequence: CASSPAQGSSEQFF.